This passage covers 25 T cell receptor beta chains from one sample sequenced in a study of T cell responses to AZD1222 COVID-19 vaccine. The repertoire was sequenced with immunoSEQ multiplex PCR; TCRdb's copy has only in-frame clones and lacks some. The data contain some 150,000 clones, roughly 91% of them singletons. The sequenced sample was peripheral blood, obtained 28 days after the second AZD1222 dose. These receptors were collected from an adult who received the AZD1222 COVID-19 vaccine.

The rearrangement links TRBV29-1 to TRBJ2-1; 7 nucleotides match TRBD2. The ends lost 4 bases at V and 7 bases at J; junction bases unmatched: 7. CDR3 length equals 13 residues. Germline V gene data show CDR1 as SQVTM and CDR2 as ANQGSEA. Written as DNA, the CDR3 is TGCAGCGTTGGCAGGCGAGCGGGGAATGAGCAGTTCTTC. This codes for CSVGRRAGNEQFF.

The chain links TRBV30 to TRBJ2-7; 8 positions agree with TRBD1. Germline lookup yields CDR1 GTSNPN and CDR2 SVGIG (reference sequence). Trimming cost V 0 bases and J 5 bases; bases outside gene matches: 6. The length of the CDR3 is 14 residues. CDR3 DNA sequence: TGTGCCTGGAGTGTTAGGCAGGGGGCTAACGAGCAGTACTTC. Translation: CAWSVRQGANEQYF.

The chain uses TRBV5-6 and TRBJ2-4; 7 bases match TRBD1. CDR1 is SGHDT and CDR2 is YYEEEE in the germline V gene. The CDR3 is made up of 15 amino acids. The V segment lost 4 bases and the J segment 5 bases; nucleotides outside the gene matches: 9. The CDR3 region has the DNA TGTGCCAGCAGCCTGACCGACAGGGTGGAAAACATTCAGTACTTC. Translated, it gives CASSLTDRVENIQYF.

The rearrangement links TRBV3-1 (or the pseudogene TRBV3-2) to TRBJ2-5; TRBD2 agrees at 8 bases. The CDR3 has 13 amino acids. Germline V gene lookup returns CDR1 LGHDT and CDR2 YNNKEL (reference sequence). J was trimmed by 4 bases and V by 4 bases; bases with no gene match: 2. The CDR3 nucleotides are TGTGCCAGCAGCCTTACTAGCGGAGAGACCCAGTACTTC. Its protein is CASSLTSGETQYF.

This chain uses TRBV7-9 with TRBJ2-1; D unresolved. V lost 5 bases and J 12 bases, leaving 14 bases between the germline ends. There are 12 residues in the CDR3. Per germline, CDR1 SEHNR and CDR2 FQNEAQ (reference sequence). DNA of the CDR3: TGTGCCAGCAGCGCTGGACCCCTGCGGCAGTTCTTC. Protein product: CASSAGPLRQFF.

Note on this clone: The same CDR3 arises from other DNA sequences in this sample as well. V and J are TRBV28 and TRBJ1-4; TRBD1 agrees at 8 bases. Per the germline V gene, CDR1 is MDHEN and CDR2 is SYDVKM. The CDR3 has 15 amino acids. The V and J ends lost 4 bases and 5 bases, in that order; junction bases with no gene match: 6. DNA of the CDR3: TGTGCCAGCAGTTCACTACAGGGGGGAAATGAAAAACTGTTTTTT. Residues: CASSSLQGGNEKLFF.

The rearrangement uses TRBV30 and TRBJ1-5, with D possibly TRBD1 on 5 matching bases. Per germline, CDR1 GTSNPN and CDR2 SVGIG (reference sequence). V shed 3 bases and J shed 4 bases, with 16 bases lying between them. The CDR3 contains 15 residues. The chain's CDR3 is CAWRLTGAANQPQHF. As DNA, the CDR3 is TGTGCCTGGAGGCTTACAGGAGCCGCGAATCAGCCCCAGCATTTT.

This clone was found a few times. The chain is built from TRBV11-2 and TRBJ2-7, with D perhaps TRBD1 or TRBD2 (6 bases each). Per germline, CDR1 SGHAT and CDR2 FQNNGV. This CDR3 region has 11 residues. V lost 6 bases and J 7 bases, leaving 10 bases between the germline ends. The CDR3, as DNA: TGTGCCAGCAGGGAGGGGGGAGAGCAGTACTTC. This codes for CASREGGEQYF. The complete variable domain, with remaining parts taken from reference TRBV11-2 and TRBJ2-7, reads EAGVAQSPRYKIIEKRQSVAFWCNPISGHATLYWYQQILGQGPKLLIQFQNNGVVDDSQLPKDRFSAERLKGVDSTLKIQPAKLEDSAVYLCASREGGEQYFGPGTRLTVT.

The V call is TRBV10-2, the J call TRBJ2-5, with 9 bases identical to TRBD2. Unmatched junction bases numbered 6, after V lost 5 bases and J lost 2 bases. Germline values: CDR1 WSHSY, CDR2 SAAADI. The CDR3 spans 15 residues. Here the CDR3 DNA reads TGCGCCAGCAGTATCGACGCGGGGGGGCAAGAGACCCAGTACTTC. Its protein product is CASSIDAGGQETQYF.

Points on this clone: At one boundary the junction diverges from the germline segment, which might be a read error. This chain links TRBV7-7 with TRBJ2-5; D is uncertain. Per the germline V gene, CDR1 is SSHAT and CDR2 is FNYEAQ (reference sequence). The CDR3 length is 15 residues. CDR3 sequence: CASSLGPVPKGTQYF. DNA for the CDR3: TGTGCTAGCAGCTTAGGCCCCGTCCCAAAGGGGACCCAGTACTTC.

The V call is TRBV3-1 (or the pseudogene TRBV3-2), the J call TRBJ2-5; TRBD2 is a possible D gene (5 bases). Germline-derived CDR1 and CDR2 are LGHDT and YNNKEL (reference sequence). Trimming shortened V by 0 bases and J by 5 bases, and 19 bases separated the two germline ends. CDR3 length: 17 amino acids. CDR3 nucleotide sequence: TGTGCCAGCAGCCAAGAACGGCGCTGGGCCAGGAGGGAGACCCAGTACTTC. It specifies CASSQERRWARRETQYF.

This clone was found a few times. The rearrangement links TRBV11-2 to TRBJ1-4; the match to TRBD1 covers 8 bases. The CDR3 has 14 residues. The germline gives CDR1 SGHAT, CDR2 FQNNGV. J lost 7 bases, V lost 5 bases, and 6 bases had no gene match. CDR3 amino acids: CASSRGQGAEKLFF. CDR3 nucleotides: TGTGCCAGCAGCCGAGGACAGGGCGCTGAAAAACTGTTTTTT.

The CDR3 DNA reads as TGTGCCAGCAGCCAAGAGGTCTTGGGGGCCAACGTCCTGACTTTC. Translation gives CASSQEVLGANVLTF. The rearrangement uses TRBV4-2 and TRBJ2-6; D is unresolved. Germline assignment: CDR1 LGHNA and CDR2 YNFKEQ. V lost 0 bases to trimming and J lost 4 bases, with 7 bases between them. This CDR3 is 15 amino acids long.

The chain has TRBV14 and TRBJ2-4; no definite D call. CDR3 size: 15 residues. Per the germline V gene, CDR1 is SGHDN and CDR2 is FVKESK. The ends were cut back, 1 base at V and 1 base at J, with 8 bases in the middle. In DNA, the CDR3 is TGTGCCAGCAGCCAAGCCCCCAGTGCCAAAAACATTCAGTACTTC. Residues: CASSQAPSAKNIQYF.

The V call is TRBV5-1, the J call TRBJ1-1; 9 nucleotides agree with TRBD1. The germline CDR1 and CDR2 sequences are SGHRS and YFSETQ. This CDR3 region has 15 residues. Losses at the gene ends were 2 bases for V and 4 bases for J; bases not matched to a gene: 6. DNA of the CDR3: TGCGCCAGCAGCTTACAGGGGGCGCGGACCACTGAAGCTTTCTTT. Amino acids: CASSLQGARTTEAFF.

The chain joins TRBV5-1 to TRBJ1-5; 8 bases map to TRBD1. V lost 0 bases and J lost 4; bases outside the gene matches: 0. The CDR3 has 14 amino acids. In germline, CDR1 is SGHRS, CDR2 YFSETQ. The CDR3, as DNA: TGCGCCAGCAGCTTGGGGACAGGGAATCAGCCCCAGCATTTT. The encoded protein is CASSLGTGNQPQHF.

The V gene is TRBV3-1 (or the pseudogene TRBV3-2), the J gene TRBJ2-7, with 10 positions matching TRBD2. In germline, CDR1 is LGHDT, CDR2 YNNKEL (reference sequence). Trimming at V came to 1 base and at J to 5 bases, leaving 8 bases not matched to a gene. This CDR3 is built from 16 residues. CDR3 sequence reads: CASSQVTSGRADEQYF. In DNA form, the CDR3 reads TGTGCCAGCAGCCAAGTTACGAGCGGGAGGGCCGACGAGCAGTACTTC.

The chain employs TRBV7-2 and TRBJ1-3, with D possibly being TRBD1 (5 bases). V was trimmed by 5 bases and J by 3 bases, leaving 14 bases between them. CDR3 length: 15 residues. Germline CDR1 SGHTA, CDR2 FQGNSA. In nucleotides, the CDR3 is TGTGCCAGCAGCCCCACGGGGACGGATGGAAACACCATATATTTT. Translated, it gives CASSPTGTDGNTIYF.

This chain joins TRBV5-1 and TRBJ1-1; D unclear. V dropped 0 bases and J dropped 1 base, with 7 bases sitting between them. This CDR3 comprises 14 residues. Germline-derived CDR1 and CDR2 are SGHRS and YFSETQ. The CDR3 nucleotides are TGCGCCAGCAGCTTGGGGCAGCCGAACACTGAAGCTTTCTTT. Translating gives CASSLGQPNTEAFF.

Points on this clone: This sample includes further DNA sequences coding for the same CDR3. The chain uses TRBV3-1 (or the pseudogene TRBV3-2) and TRBJ2-7, with D perhaps matching TRBD1 (5 bases). The length of the CDR3 is 13 residues. The germline CDR1 and CDR2 sequences are LGHDT and YNNKEL (reference sequence). The V and J ends lost 2 bases and 1 base respectively, with 6 bases between them. For the CDR3, the DNA is TGTGCCAGCAGCCAACAGGGTTCCTACGAGCAGTACTTC. Protein product: CASSQQGSYEQYF.

This clone was seen a handful of times. The rearrangement uses TRBV7-9 and TRBJ2-1, with TRBD2 identical over 11 bases. The CDR3 contains 15 residues. CDR1 and CDR2 (germline): SEHNR, FQNEAQ (reference sequence). V trimming: 4 bases; J trimming: 8 bases; junction bases outside the gene matches: 7. The CDR3 nucleotides read TGTGCCAGCAGCTATAGCGGGAGGGACCCTCATGAGCAGTTCTTC. Protein: CASSYSGRDPHEQFF.

The chain joins TRBV15 to TRBJ1-5; D may be TRBD1 (5 bases). Per germline, CDR1 LNHNV and CDR2 YYDKDF (reference sequence). Trimming removed 0 bases at V and 0 bases at J, with 12 bases between. This CDR3 spans 17 amino acids. DNA for the CDR3: TGTGCCACCAGCAGAGAACAGGCAGGACATAGCAATCAGCCCCAGCATTTT. This translates into CATSREQAGHSNQPQHF.

This clone was counted a single time. In the same sample, other DNA sequences code for this CDR3. The V and J genes are TRBV7-2 and TRBJ2-3; no clear D. The CDR3 length is 14 residues. The V end lost 2 bases, the J end lost 0 bases, and 6 bases lay between the germline ends. Germline lookup yields CDR1 SGHTA and CDR2 FQGNSA. The CDR3 spells CASSLRLSTDTQYF. The CDR3 coding sequence is TGTGCCAGCAGCTTACGACTTAGCACAGATACGCAGTATTTT. Based on the CDR3 plus reference TRBV7-2 and TRBJ2-3, the full variable domain is GAGVSQSPSNKVTEKGKDVELRCDPISGHTALYWYRQSLGQGLEFLIYFQGNSAPDKSGLPSDRFSAERTGGSVSTLTIQRTQQEDSAVYLCASSLRLSTDTQYFGPGTRLTVL.

V gene TRBV7-2 combines with J gene TRBJ2-7; TRBD2 might be the D (7 bases). The CDR3 contains 15 residues. From germline, CDR1 is SGHTA and CDR2 FQGNSA. V shed 1 base and J shed 3 bases, with 13 bases lying between them. The CDR3 DNA sequence: TGTGCCAGCAGCTTAGAATGGGGAGGGGGCTACGAGCAGTACTTC. Translating it yields CASSLEWGGGYEQYF.

Turning to this clone: Other DNA sequences in this specimen translate into the identical CDR3. The chain couples TRBV11-2 to TRBJ1-5, with D unresolved. Trimming shortened V by 0 bases and J by 3 bases, and 3 bases separated the two germline ends. The CDR3 totals 13 residues. The V gene's germline CDR1 is SGHAT and CDR2 FQNNGV. CDR3 region: CASSLDSNQPQHF. The CDR3 nucleotides read TGTGCCAGCAGCTTAGATTCCAATCAGCCCCAGCATTTT.